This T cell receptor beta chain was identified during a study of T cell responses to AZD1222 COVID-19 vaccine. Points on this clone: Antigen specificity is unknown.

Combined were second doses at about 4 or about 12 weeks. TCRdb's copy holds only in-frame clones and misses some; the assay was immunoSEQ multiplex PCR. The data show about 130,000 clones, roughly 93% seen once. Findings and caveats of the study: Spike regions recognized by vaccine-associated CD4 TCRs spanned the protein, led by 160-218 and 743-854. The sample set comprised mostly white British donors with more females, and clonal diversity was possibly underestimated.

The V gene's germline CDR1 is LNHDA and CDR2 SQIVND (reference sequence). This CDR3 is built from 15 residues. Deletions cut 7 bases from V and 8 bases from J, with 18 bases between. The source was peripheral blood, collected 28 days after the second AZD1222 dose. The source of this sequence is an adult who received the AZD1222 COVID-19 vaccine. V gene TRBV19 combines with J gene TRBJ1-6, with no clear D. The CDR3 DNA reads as TGTGCCAGTAACCTGGGGAGCCCCGGGTATTCACCCCTCCACTTT. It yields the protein CASNLGSPGYSPLHF.